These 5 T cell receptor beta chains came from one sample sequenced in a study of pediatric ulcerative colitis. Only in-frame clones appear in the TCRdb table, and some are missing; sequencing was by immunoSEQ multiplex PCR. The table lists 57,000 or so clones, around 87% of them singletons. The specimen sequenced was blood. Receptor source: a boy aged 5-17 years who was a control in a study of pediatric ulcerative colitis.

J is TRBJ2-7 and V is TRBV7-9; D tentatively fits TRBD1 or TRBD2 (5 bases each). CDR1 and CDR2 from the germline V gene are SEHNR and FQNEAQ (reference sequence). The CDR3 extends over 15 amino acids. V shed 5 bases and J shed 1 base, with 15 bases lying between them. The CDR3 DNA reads TGTGCCAGCAGCCTCCCCCTGGGGGAATCCTACGAGCAGTACTTC. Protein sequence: CASSLPLGESYEQYF.

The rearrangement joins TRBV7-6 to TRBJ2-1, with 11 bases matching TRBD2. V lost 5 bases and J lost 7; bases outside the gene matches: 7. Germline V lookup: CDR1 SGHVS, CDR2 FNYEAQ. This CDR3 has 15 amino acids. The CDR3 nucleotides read TGTGCCAGCAGCCCACTAGCGGGAGAAGCAAATGAGCAGTTCTTC. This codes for CASSPLAGEANEQFF.

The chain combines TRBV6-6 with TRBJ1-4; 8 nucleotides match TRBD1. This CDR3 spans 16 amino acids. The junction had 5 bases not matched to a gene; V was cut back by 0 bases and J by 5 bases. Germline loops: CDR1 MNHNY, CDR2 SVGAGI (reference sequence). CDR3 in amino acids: CASSYSIGDRNEKLFF. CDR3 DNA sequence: TGTGCCAGCAGTTACTCGATTGGGGACAGGAATGAAAAACTGTTTTTT.

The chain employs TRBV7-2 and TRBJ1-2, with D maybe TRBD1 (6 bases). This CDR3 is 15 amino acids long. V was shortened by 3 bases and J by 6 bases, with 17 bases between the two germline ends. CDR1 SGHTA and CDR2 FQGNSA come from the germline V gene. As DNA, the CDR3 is TGTGCCAGCAGCTTGTCTTTTTGGGGGCAGGATGGCTACACCTTC. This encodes CASSLSFWGQDGYTF.

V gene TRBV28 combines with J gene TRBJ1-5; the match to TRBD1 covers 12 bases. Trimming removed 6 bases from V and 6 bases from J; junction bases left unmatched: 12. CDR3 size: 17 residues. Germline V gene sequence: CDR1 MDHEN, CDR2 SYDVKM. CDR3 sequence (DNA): TGTGCCAGCAGCCCCCGGGACAGGGGGCCAATTAGTCAGCCCCAGCATTTT. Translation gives CASSPRDRGPISQPQHF.